The rows below give T cell receptor beta chains drawn from one sample of a study of human T cells and chemical hapten exposure. In TCRdb, the RACE reads were re-called with MiXCR into one record per CDR3 protein. The sample holds 250,000 or so distinct CDR3 sequences, around 7.7% seen once. This material consisted of whole blood, taken in connection with sensitization to the hapten diphenylcyclopropenone (DPC). Every receptor here comes from a man aged 18 to 35 with alopecia areata. Some clones in this sample may be carry-over from other donors' samples. The CDR3 runs from the conserved cysteine through the conserved F or W. A D gene is named only where the DNA matches it firmly. Clone size, where shown, is once, few, many, or a class for clones that have expanded.

CDR3nt: TGTGCCAGCAATCGGGAAAAGGCTAATGAAAAACTGTTTTTT
CDR3aa: CASNREKANEKLFF
v_gene: TRBV7-2
d_gene: -
j_gene: TRBJ1-4
abundance: -

CDR3nt: TGTGCCAGCAGCCAAGAGGGTAGGGTGAACACTGAAGCTTTCTTT
CDR3aa: CASSQEGRVNTEAFF
v_gene: TRBV4-2
d_gene: -
j_gene: TRBJ1-1
abundance: -

CDR3nt: TGTGCCAGCAGTCCCGGGACTAAGCCTTACAATGAGCAGTTCTTC
CDR3aa: CASSPGTKPYNEQFF
v_gene: TRBV6-4
d_gene: TRBD2
j_gene: TRBJ2-1
abundance: few

CDR3nt: TGTGCCAGCAGTCCGGACAGGATTCGGACCTACGAGCAGTACTTC
CDR3aa: CASSPDRIRTYEQYF
v_gene: TRBV12-3/TRBV12-4
d_gene: TRBD1
j_gene: TRBJ2-7
abundance: few

CDR3nt: TGCAGCGTCCGGCCCAATCAGGGTGCGCAGTTCTTC
CDR3aa: CSVRPNQGAQFF
v_gene: TRBV29-1
d_gene: -
j_gene: TRBJ2-1
abundance: -

CDR3nt: TGTGCCAGCAGCCCCGAGTCATTCTCCTACAATGAGCAGTTCTTC
CDR3aa: CASSPESFSYNEQFF
v_gene: TRBV4-2
d_gene: -
j_gene: TRBJ2-1
abundance: many

CDR3nt: TGTGCCAGCAGCTTCAGCTCCTATAATTCACCCCTCCACTTT
CDR3aa: CASSFSSYNSPLHF
v_gene: TRBV11-3
d_gene: -
j_gene: TRBJ1-6
abundance: few

CDR3nt: TGCGCCAGCAGTGATTTGATTGGGACGGACTATGGCTACACCTTC
CDR3aa: CASSDLIGTDYGYTF
v_gene: TRBV10-2
d_gene: -
j_gene: TRBJ1-2
abundance: -

CDR3nt: TGTGCCAGCAGTCAATACCACCCTAGCGTGCGAGAGACCCAGTACTTC
CDR3aa: CASSQYHPSVRETQYF
v_gene: TRBV6-1
d_gene: -
j_gene: TRBJ2-5
abundance: -

CDR3nt: TGTGCCAGCAAAGGGGGGGGGCAAGATACGCAGTATTTT
CDR3aa: CASKGGGQDTQYF
v_gene: TRBV28
d_gene: -
j_gene: TRBJ2-3
abundance: -

CDR3nt: TGCAGCGTTGGGTGGGGTAGCAAAAACATTCAGTACTTC
CDR3aa: CSVGWGSKNIQYF
v_gene: TRBV29-1
d_gene: -
j_gene: TRBJ2-4
abundance: -

CDR3nt: TGTGCCAGCAGCGTAGCCCAGGACTACTATGGCTACACCTTC
CDR3aa: CASSVAQDYYGYTF
v_gene: TRBV9
d_gene: -
j_gene: TRBJ1-2
abundance: many